Below, 2 T cell receptor beta chains from the same sample are listed, as sequenced in a study of T cells in Graves' hyperthyroidism and ophthalmopathy. Amplification yielded TCR beta CDR3 regions, with RNA transcripts as the source. The TCR CDR3 first-round RT-PCR relied on the HTBI primer set. TCRdb processed the multiplex PCR reads anew with MiXCR; each CDR3 protein has one entry. Of approximately 600,000 distinct CDR3 sequences listed, roughly 14% are singletons. Sequencing was performed on blood. The receptors originated from a woman aged 40 to 50 with Graves' ophthalmopathy.

Worth noting for this clonotype: Just one base apart from a much larger clone, this may be a read error. This chain links TRBV5-1 with TRBJ1-3; possible D gene TRBD1, 5 bases. CDR3 length equals 18 residues. The ends were cut back, 0 bases at V and 2 bases at J, with 18 bases in the middle. Germline loops: CDR1 SGHRS, CDR2 YFSETQ. In nucleotides, the CDR3 is TGCGCCAGCAGCTTGGCCGTGGGAGGGGTGATCGCTGGAAACACCATATATTTT. Amino acids: CASSLAVGGVIAGNTIYF.

This clonotype was picked up many times. CDR3 in amino acids: CSAASNYGYTF. As DNA, the CDR3 is TGCAGCGCTGCGTCTAACTATGGCTACACCTTC. The V gene is TRBV29-1, the J gene TRBJ1-2; D call uncertain. Trimming shortened V by 7 bases and J by 0 bases, and 6 bases separated the two germline ends. The length of the CDR3 is 11 residues. Germline-derived CDR1 and CDR2 are SQVTM and ANQGSEA.